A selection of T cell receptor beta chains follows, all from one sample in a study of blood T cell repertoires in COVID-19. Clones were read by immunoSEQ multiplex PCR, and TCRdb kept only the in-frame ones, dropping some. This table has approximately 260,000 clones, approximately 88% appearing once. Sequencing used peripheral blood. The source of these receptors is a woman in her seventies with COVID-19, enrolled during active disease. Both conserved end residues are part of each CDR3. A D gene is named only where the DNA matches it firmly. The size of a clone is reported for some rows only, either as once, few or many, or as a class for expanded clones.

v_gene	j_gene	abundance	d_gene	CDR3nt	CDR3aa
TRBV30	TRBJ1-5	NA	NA	TGTGCCTGGAGTGTACAGTCAGGGGTCAATCAGCCCCAGCATTTT	CAWSVQSGVNQPQHF
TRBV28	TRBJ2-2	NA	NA	TGTGCCAGCAGTTTGAGGCAGGGTATGGGGCCCACCGGGGAGCTGTTTTTT	CASSLRQGMGPTGELFF
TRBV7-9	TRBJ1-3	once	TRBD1	TGTGCCAGCAGCCGTAGGCTGGGACAGGTTGACACCATATATTTT	CASSRRLGQVDTIYF
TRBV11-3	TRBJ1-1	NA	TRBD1	TGTGCCAGCAGCACAGGACAGGTAGATGTCCCTGAAGCTTTCTTT	CASSTGQVDVPEAFF
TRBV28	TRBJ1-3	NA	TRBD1	TGTGCCAGCAGGCCACAGGGGGCTGGAAACACCATATATTTT	CASRPQGAGNTIYF
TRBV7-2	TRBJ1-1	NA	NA	TGTGCCAGCAGCTTTCTAGGTATGAACACTGAAGCTTTCTTT	CASSFLGMNTEAFF
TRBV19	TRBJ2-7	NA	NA	TGTGCCAGTAGTAGAGGACTGGTTCTCTACGAGCAGTACTTC	CASSRGLVLYEQYF
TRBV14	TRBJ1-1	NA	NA	TGTGCCAGCAGGACGGGGATTGAAGCTTTCTTT	CASRTGIEAFF
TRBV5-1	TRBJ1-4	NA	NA	TGCGCCAGCAGCTTGCTGGGTGGGCTCAAATATGCAACTAATGAAAAACTGTTTTTT	CASSLLGGLKYATNEKLFF
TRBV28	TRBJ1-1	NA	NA	TGTGCCAGCAGGGGGGCGGTTATGAACACTGAAGCTTTCTTT	CASRGAVMNTEAFF
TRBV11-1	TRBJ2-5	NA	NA	TGTGCCAGCAGCTTCGGCCCCGTAGTCGGGGAGACCCAGTACTTC	CASSFGPVVGETQYF
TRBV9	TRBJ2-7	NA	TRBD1	TGTGCCAGCAGCCCTCGGACAGGGCACTACGAGCAGTACTTC	CASSPRTGHYEQYF
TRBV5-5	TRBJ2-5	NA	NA	TGTGCCAGCAGCTCCTCCCTGGGGGGAGAGACCCAGTACTTC	CASSSSLGGETQYF
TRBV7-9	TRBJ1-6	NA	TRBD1	TGTGCCAGCAGCTTAGAACAGGGGAACTCACCCCTCCACTTT	CASSLEQGNSPLHF
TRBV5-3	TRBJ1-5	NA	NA	TGTGCCATAAAGACTTGGCAGCCCCAGCATTTT	CAIKTWQPQHF
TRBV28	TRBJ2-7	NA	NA	TGTGCCAGCAGTCCGGACAGTTACGAGCAGTACTTC	CASSPDSYEQYF
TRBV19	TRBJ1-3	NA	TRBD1	TGTGCCAGTAGTACCCGGACAGGGGGAATCGCTGGAAACACCATATATTTT	CASSTRTGGIAGNTIYF
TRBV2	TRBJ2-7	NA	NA	TGTGCCAGCAGTGAAGCGTATACAATTTACGAGCAGTACTTC	CASSEAYTIYEQYF
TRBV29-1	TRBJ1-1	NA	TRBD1	TGCAGCGCCCATCCCCCGGGGACAGTGCGCACTGAAGCTTTCTTT	CSAHPPGTVRTEAFF
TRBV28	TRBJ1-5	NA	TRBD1	TGTGCCAGCAGAAAGGAAGGGACAGGGATTAGCAATCAGCCCCAGCATTTT	CASRKEGTGISNQPQHF